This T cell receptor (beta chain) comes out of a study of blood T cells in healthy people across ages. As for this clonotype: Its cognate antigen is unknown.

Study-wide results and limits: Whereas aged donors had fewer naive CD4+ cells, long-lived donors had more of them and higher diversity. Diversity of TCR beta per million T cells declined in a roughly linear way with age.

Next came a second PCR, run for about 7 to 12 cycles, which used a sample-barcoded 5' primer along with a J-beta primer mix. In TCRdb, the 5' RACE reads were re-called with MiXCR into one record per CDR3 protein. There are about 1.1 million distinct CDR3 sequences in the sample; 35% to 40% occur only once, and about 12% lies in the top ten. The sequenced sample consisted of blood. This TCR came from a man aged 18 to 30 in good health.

This chain's CDR3 is CSVYLPGQNEQFF. In nucleotides, the CDR3 is TGCAGTGTTTATCTGCCGGGGCAGAATGAGCAGTTCTTC. This chain uses TRBV20-1 with TRBJ2-1, with D perhaps assigned TRBD1 or TRBD2 (5 bases each). Looked up from germline, CDR1 is DFQATT and CDR2 is SNEGSKA (reference sequence). The V and J ends lost 7 bases and 7 bases respectively, with 17 bases between them. This CDR3 comprises 13 residues.